These T cell receptor beta chains were read from a single sample in a study of cytomegalovirus exposure and HLA in healthy donors. Data came from immunoSEQ multiplex PCR; TCRdb stores just in-frame clones and leaves some out. The data show 250,000 to 350,000 clones, with roughly 88% seen just once and around 3.7% held by the top ten. Sequencing was performed on PBMCs. The receptors shown here come from a man between 35 and 55 years old in good health and CMV-seropositive. Both conserved end residues are part of each CDR3. The D gene is left open where the match is weak. A clone size is listed for some rows: how often the clone was seen (once, few, many), or a class if it is expanded.

TRBV25-1	TRBJ2-7	.	.	TGTGCCAGCAGTGATATTACAGGCCTCCCCTACGAGCAGTACTTC	CASSDITGLPYEQYF
TRBV28	TRBJ2-7	.	.	TGTGCCAGCAGTCCCACGGGGTCCTACGAGCAGTACTTC	CASSPTGSYEQYF
TRBV28	TRBJ2-1	TRBD1	.	TGTGCCAGCAGCTTGGGGGACAGGAAGGGGGGTGAGCAGTTCTTC	CASSLGDRKGGEQFF
TRBV28	TRBJ1-1	.	.	TGTGCCAGCAGTTTTAACAGGTGGAACACTGAAGCTTTCTTT	CASSFNRWNTEAFF
TRBV19	TRBJ1-4	TRBD1	once	TGTGCCAGTACCGACCGACAGGGGACTAATGAAAAACTGTTTTTT	CASTDRQGTNEKLFF
TRBV30	TRBJ1-1	.	.	TGTGCCTGGATGGGCAGGGCGCCTGAAGCTTTCTTT	CAWMGRAPEAFF
TRBV5-6	TRBJ1-2	.	.	TGTGCCAGCAGCTTGGTGGGGGGAAACTATGGCTACACCTTC	CASSLVGGNYGYTF
TRBV10-3	TRBJ2-5	.	once	TGTGCCATCAGTGAGAGAAAGCTCGGGGAGACCCAGTACTTC	CAISERKLGETQYF
TRBV5-1	TRBJ1-1	.	.	TGCGCCAGCAGCTTCAGGGTTCAGGACACTGAAGCTTTCTTT	CASSFRVQDTEAFF
TRBV28	TRBJ2-1	TRBD1	.	TGTGCCAGCAGTTTATCCGGGACAGGGGTTAGCCATGAGCAGTTCTTC	CASSLSGTGVSHEQFF
TRBV2	TRBJ1-2	TRBD1	.	TGTGCCAGCAGTGAAAGGCAGGGGGCGGCTAACTATGGCTACACCTTC	CASSERQGAANYGYTF
TRBV18	TRBJ2-7	.	.	TGTGCCAGCTCACCGGGTGACTGGTCCTACGAGCAGTACTTC	CASSPGDWSYEQYF
TRBV19	TRBJ2-3	TRBD2	few	TGTGCCAGTACCTCACCCGGGACTAGCGGGAGGGCCAGTACGCAGTATTTT	CASTSPGTSGRASTQYF
TRBV2	TRBJ1-6	.	.	TGTGCCAGCAATCCAGGGCCTAATTCACCCCTCCACTTT	CASNPGPNSPLHF
TRBV29-1	TRBJ2-7	TRBD2	.	TGCAGCGTAACACCCGGACTAGCGGGAGACTCCCCCTACGAGCAGTACTTC	CSVTPGLAGDSPYEQYF
TRBV27	TRBJ2-7	TRBD1	.	TGTGCCAGCAGCTCCCTCCTCGGGACAGGGCCCTACGAGCAGTACTTC	CASSSLLGTGPYEQYF
TRBV25-1	TRBJ1-1	.	once	TGTGCCAGCCGACTATCGGGGACTGAAGCTTTCTTT	CASRLSGTEAFF
TRBV5-8	TRBJ2-5	TRBD1	once	TGTGCCAGCATAACCGGGACAGGGCTTACAGAGACCCAGTACTTC	CASITGTGLTETQYF
TRBV28	TRBJ2-5	.	.	TGTGCCAGCAGTCCCCCAGGGGAGACCCAGTACTTC	CASSPPGETQYF
TRBV29-1	TRBJ1-4	.	.	TGCAGCGTCGCTAAGGGAGCAACTAATGAAAAACTGTTTTTT	CSVAKGATNEKLFF
TRBV7-9	TRBJ1-3	.	few	TGTGCCAGCAGCTTACTCAATCTAGGAAACACCATATATTTT	CASSLLNLGNTIYF
TRBV2	TRBJ2-3	TRBD2	.	TGTGCCAGCAGTGAAGGTAGCGGGAGCTCTACAGATACGCAGTATTTT	CASSEGSGSSTDTQYF
TRBV28	TRBJ1-5	TRBD1	.	TGTGCCAGCAGTCCCGGGGACAGGCCTCAGCCCCAGCATTTT	CASSPGDRPQPQHF
TRBV7-2	TRBJ1-5	.	.	TGTGCCAGCAGCTTAATTGGGGGGTCGATTCAGCCCCAGCATTTT	CASSLIGGSIQPQHF
TRBV6-5	TRBJ1-2	.	.	TGTGCCAGCAGACCCGGGGGGTCGGGGGGCTACACCTTC	CASRPGGSGGYTF
TRBV5-6	TRBJ2-1	TRBD2	.	TGTGCCAGCAGCTTGGGGCTAGCGGGATCCATCAATGAGCAGTTCTTC	CASSLGLAGSINEQFF
TRBV10-1	TRBJ2-7	.	.	TGCGCCAGCAGCACCCGTCAGGCTGGAGGGGAGCAGTACTTC	CASSTRQAGGEQYF
TRBV6-5	TRBJ2-7	TRBD2	.	TGTGCCAGCAGTTACTCCGGGACTAGCAGACTGTACGAGCAGTACTTC	CASSYSGTSRLYEQYF
TRBV6-6	TRBJ2-5	TRBD1	.	TGTGCCAGCAGCCGGGACAGGGGGTACCAAGAGACCCAGTACTTC	CASSRDRGYQETQYF
TRBV19	TRBJ1-2	TRBD1	.	TGTGCCAGTAGTACTGGGACAGGGTTATACTATGGCTACACCTTC	CASSTGTGLYYGYTF
TRBV6-4	TRBJ2-7	TRBD2	once	TGTGCCAGCAGTGGAGGGACTAGCGGGAGAGGCTACGAGCAGTACTTC	CASSGGTSGRGYEQYF
TRBV5-5	TRBJ2-2	TRBD1	.	TGTGCCAGCAGCAGAATGGACAGGGTGGCCGGGGAGCTGTTTTTT	CASSRMDRVAGELFF
TRBV2	TRBJ2-1	TRBD1	.	TGTGCCAGCAGTGAGGGCAGGGGGCTAAATGAGCAGTTCTTC	CASSEGRGLNEQFF
TRBV7-8	TRBJ1-4	TRBD1	.	TGTGCCAGCAGACAGGGGGCGAGTGAAAAACTGTTTTTT	CASRQGASEKLFF
TRBV6-1	TRBJ2-7	TRBD2	.	TGTGCCAGCAGATTCACTAGCGGAAGCTCCTACGAGCAGTACTTC	CASRFTSGSSYEQYF
TRBV27	TRBJ2-7	TRBD1	.	TGTGCCAGCACCCTGGGACAGGGTTTCGGCGAGCAGTACTTC	CASTLGQGFGEQYF
TRBV9	TRBJ1-2	TRBD1	.	TGTGCCAGCAGCGAGTCAACGACCCAGGGGGCCTACACCTTC	CASSESTTQGAYTF
TRBV10-1	TRBJ2-1	.	.	TGCGCCAGCAGCGCCGGGACTGGATATGGGGATGAGCAGTTCTTC	CASSAGTGYGDEQFF
TRBV7-9	TRBJ1-1	.	.	TGTGCCAGCAGCTTAGTGGTATCAGATGAAGCTTTCTTT	CASSLVVSDEAFF
TRBV18	TRBJ1-3	.	.	TGTGCCAGCTCACCCGGCGGCTCTGGAAACACCATATATTTT	CASSPGGSGNTIYF
TRBV6-1	TRBJ1-1	.	once	TGTGCCAGCAGTATCCTTAGCGGGTTCACTGAAGCTTTCTTT	CASSILSGFTEAFF
TRBV27	TRBJ1-5	.	once	TGTGCCAGCAGTTTAACGACAGAAAATCAGCCCCAGCATTTT	CASSLTTENQPQHF
TRBV7-8	TRBJ1-2	.	.	TGTGCCAGCAGCTTAGAGGCGGGTTGGGACTATGGCTACACCTTC	CASSLEAGWDYGYTF
TRBV9	TRBJ2-7	TRBD1	.	TGTGCCAGCAGCTCACAGGGGGCGGAGTACGAGCAGTACTTC	CASSSQGAEYEQYF
TRBV11-2	TRBJ2-7	TRBD1	.	TGTGCCAGCAGCTCGGGGGGGACAGGGGCTGGCTACGAGCAGTACTTC	CASSSGGTGAGYEQYF
TRBV9	TRBJ2-1	TRBD2	.	TGTGCCAGCTCCCCTAGCGGGGGTATAGTTAAGCAGTTCTTC	CASSPSGGIVKQFF